This T cell receptor (beta chain) is from a study of human T cells and chemical hapten exposure. This clonotype was counted ten times or more. Sample time point: healthy volunteer bleed at 2 weeks. Whole blood, unfractionated, served as the material for total RNA extraction. Via MiXCR, TCRdb re-called the RACE reads, giving one row per CDR3 protein. Among 80,000 to 100,000 distinct CDR3 sequences listed, approximately 8.2% were seen once. This CDR3 is 16 amino acids long. In germline, CDR1 is SGHRS, CDR2 YFSETQ. V trimming: 1 base; J trimming: 4 bases; junction bases outside the gene matches: 9. This TCR was recovered from a female donor in good health. Some clones in this sample may be carry-over from other donors' samples. The sequencing sample was made of whole blood. The chain couples TRBV5-1 to TRBJ2-5, with 8 bases matching TRBD2. The DNA for the CDR3 is TGCGCCAGCAGCTTGTTACCAGCGGGAGTTGCAGAGACCCAGTACTTC. Its translation: CASSLLPAGVAETQYF.